These T cell receptor beta chains were read from a single sample in a study of blood T cell repertoires in COVID-19. Produced via immunoSEQ multiplex PCR; TCRdb's table is partial and in-frame only. The table shows 90,000 or so clones, with roughly 89% occurring only once. Sequences were obtained from peripheral blood. Receptors were obtained from an older woman with COVID-19, enrolled during active disease. Each CDR3 is given with its conserved first and last residue. Fields, in order: D gene, J gene, V gene, CDR3 protein. The D gene is left open where the match is weak.

NA TRBJ1-5 TRBV30 CASSAGNQPQHF
TRBD2 TRBJ2-7 TRBV4-3 CASSQNSGTGGYEQYF
NA TRBJ1-2 TRBV12-3/TRBV12-4 CASSFLRARGYTF
NA TRBJ1-6 TRBV24-1 CATSDSHRYSPLHF
NA TRBJ2-7 TRBV11-2 CASSRGRGRGSYEQYF
NA TRBJ1-5 TRBV2 CASRAGLGGQPQHF
NA TRBJ1-1 TRBV11-2 CASSLVLGSAEAFF
NA TRBJ2-3 TRBV6-5 CASTLGGTQYF
NA TRBJ1-6 TRBV2 CASSEETGQFTSPLHF
NA TRBJ1-2 TRBV7-2 CASSLVSGYGYTF
NA TRBJ1-1 TRBV6-2/TRBV6-3 CASSYRGTRNTEAFF
TRBD1 TRBJ1-4 TRBV6-5 CASNPGQAEKLFF
TRBD1 TRBJ1-2 TRBV5-1 CASSLDGTGGYGYTF
TRBD1 TRBJ1-1 TRBV3-1/TRBV3-2 CASSPRGTGYGNTEAFF
NA TRBJ2-3 TRBV27 CASSFSAAADTQYF
NA TRBJ2-7 TRBV19 CASSIEAREQYF
NA TRBJ1-3 TRBV6-5 CASSYSPGSSGNTIYF
NA TRBJ1-6 TRBV3-1/TRBV3-2 CASSQGEGWSSPLHF
NA TRBJ1-2 TRBV4-1 CASSPIRGAQDYGYTF
TRBD2 TRBJ2-7 TRBV5-1 CASSQEDRTSTEQYF
NA TRBJ1-4 TRBV5-1 CASSPQVGANEKLFF
TRBD1 TRBJ1-6 TRBV5-1 CASSGRDRTSPLHF
TRBD1 TRBJ1-2 TRBV12-3/TRBV12-4 CASSSDRAYGYTF
NA TRBJ1-4 TRBV6-1 CASSEFIGSEKLFF
TRBD2 TRBJ2-5 TRBV6-2/TRBV6-3 CASSYPVGGRETQYF
TRBD1 TRBJ1-3 TRBV4-1 CASSPDRTFSGNTIYF
NA TRBJ1-5 TRBV2 CASSEFGQRSNQPQHF
TRBD1 TRBJ2-2 TRBV5-6 CASSPGQGNTGELFF
NA TRBJ2-5 TRBV27 CASSLGVRETQYF
NA TRBJ1-4 TRBV30 CAWSVPGVGEKLFF
TRBD1 TRBJ2-7 TRBV23-1 CASSQQLSDRSTYEQYF
TRBD2 TRBJ2-3 TRBV5-1 CASSPGLADTDTQYF
NA TRBJ2-1 TRBV6-6 CATSGDNEQFF
TRBD1 TRBJ2-7 TRBV5-1 CASSWGQGGYEQYF
NA TRBJ2-4 TRBV4-2 CASSQAPGVGGDIQYF
NA TRBJ2-7 TRBV6-5 CASSYQGLEQYF
TRBD1 TRBJ1-5 TRBV2 CASSEDQGAVNQPQHF
NA TRBJ1-6 TRBV4-2 CASSQIPRGPLNSPLHF
NA TRBJ2-7 TRBV10-3 CAISESRSSYEQYF
NA TRBJ2-2 TRBV9 CASKAGDTGELFF
NA TRBJ2-3 TRBV7-9 CASSLLGGGDTQYF
NA TRBJ2-7 TRBV5-1 CASSPAVLSSYEQYF
NA TRBJ1-5 TRBV19 CASSIDSGVNQPQHF
TRBD2 TRBJ2-3 TRBV18 CASSPTSGSTDTQYF
NA TRBJ1-2 TRBV7-2 CASSSRQNYGYTF
NA TRBJ1-3 TRBV28 CASRGGGNTIYF
NA TRBJ2-7 TRBV6-5 CASSYSSGDYEQYF
NA TRBJ1-1 TRBV29-1 CSVEERGGTEAFF
TRBD1 TRBJ2-1 TRBV24-1 CATSEPTGDEQFF
NA TRBJ1-1 TRBV27 CASTPIGENTEAFF
NA TRBJ1-6 TRBV18 CASSPRGGDSPLHF
NA TRBJ2-7 TRBV7-8 CASSSIYEQYF
NA TRBJ1-6 TRBV3-1/TRBV3-2 CASSPGSSYNSPLHF
NA TRBJ2-1 TRBV23-1 CASTPYWGVGRNSYNEQFF